These 27 T cell receptor beta chains share one sample of origin, sequenced in a study of shared clonotypes between healthy human individuals. Libraries were prepared by immunoSEQ multiplex PCR; TCRdb keeps only in-frame clonotypes and omits some of them. Of approximately 1,000,000 clones in the sample, 60% to 80% are singletons; the top ten hold roughly 0.82%. The sample was memory CD4+ T cells from PBMCs. Documented subset: CD45RA-negative fraction. Receptor source: a man between 18 and 35 years old in good health. Some clones in this sample may be carry-over from other donors' samples.

A few counts support this clone. The chain recombines TRBV5-1 with TRBJ2-5, with D perhaps given as TRBD1 or TRBD2 (6 bases each). CDR3 length equals 16 residues. The germline V gene encodes CDR1 SGHRS and CDR2 YFSETQ. V was shortened by 0 bases and J by 5 bases, with 17 bases between the two germline ends. The CDR3 region has the DNA TGCGCCAGCAGCTTGGCGGGGGCGCTTGCCGGCGAGACCCAGTACTTC. As protein: CASSLAGALAGETQYF.

The chain combines TRBV28 with TRBJ1-2, with D maybe TRBD1 (5 bases). The CDR3 covers 14 residues. CDR1 is MDHEN, CDR2 SYDVKM, per germline. Trimming pared 2 bases from V and 7 bases from J, leaving 14 bases between. The DNA for the CDR3 is TGTGCCAGCAGTTTACAGAGGGGCTGGGGTGGCTACACCTTC. It translates to CASSLQRGWGGYTF.

The gene calls are TRBV5-1 and TRBJ2-4; a possible D gene is TRBD2 (5 bases). Between the trimmed V and J ends, which lost 4 bases and 8 bases, there was a span of 19 bases. CDR1 is SGHRS, CDR2 YFSETQ, per germline. This CDR3 has 15 residues. CDR3 sequence reads: CASSVEGHWFDIQYF. The DNA of the CDR3 is TGCGCCAGCAGCGTCGAGGGTCACTGGTTTGACATTCAGTACTTC.

Worth noting for this clone: Since a much larger clone is just one base distant, this may be a read error. This specimen includes other DNA sequences encoding the same CDR3. The CDR3: CASRLGTGSYEQYF. As DNA, the CDR3 is TGTGCCAGCAGGTTGGGGACAGGGTCCTATGAGCAGTACTTC. The rearrangement uses TRBV7-2 and TRBJ2-7; TRBD1 matches 9 bases. This CDR3 has 14 residues. The germline V gene encodes CDR1 SGHTA and CDR2 FQGNSA.

The chain joins TRBV18 to TRBJ2-5; 9 nucleotides agree with TRBD2. Germline lookup yields CDR1 KGHSH and CDR2 LQKENI. Trimming took 2 bases from V and 4 from J; bases not matched to a gene: 5. The CDR3 is 15 amino acids. CDR3 in amino acids: CASSPLAGVGETQYF. The CDR3 DNA reads TGTGCCAGCTCACCATTAGCGGGAGTTGGAGAGACCCAGTACTTC.

The chain employs TRBV6-5 and TRBJ1-5; D is uncertain. Germline V gene lookup returns CDR1 MNHEY and CDR2 SVGAGI. Trimming removed 5 bases from V and 2 bases from J, with 10 bases in between. There are 14 residues in the CDR3. The CDR3 sequence: CASSKSWRNQPQHF. The CDR3 DNA reads TGTGCCAGCAGTAAGAGTTGGCGCAATCAGCCCCAGCATTTT.

V and J are TRBV7-2 and TRBJ1-2, with a tentative D call TRBD1 (5 bases). The CDR3 loop spans 17 amino acids. Germline V gene lookup returns CDR1 SGHTA and CDR2 FQGNSA. V was shortened by 5 bases and J by 4 bases, with 23 bases between the two germline ends. The CDR3 reads CASSLAPGQSRVYGYTF. CDR3 DNA: TGTGCCAGCAGCCTCGCTCCGGGTCAATCCAGGGTCTATGGCTACACCTTC.

The genes are TRBV5-1 and TRBJ1-1; no definite D call. Germline values: CDR1 SGHRS, CDR2 YFSETQ. CDR3 length: 14 amino acids. Trimming removed 6 bases at V and 1 base at J, with 13 bases between. The CDR3 sequence: CASTLGRGNTEAFF. CDR3 bases: TGCGCCAGCACCCTTGGCCGAGGGAACACTGAAGCTTTCTTT. Looking up the rest from reference TRBV5-1 and TRBJ1-1 gives the full variable domain: KAGVTQTPRYLIKTRGQQVTLSCSPISGHRSVSWYQQTPGQGLQFLFEYFSETQRNKGNFPGRFSGRQFSNSRSEMNVSTLELGDSALYLCASTLGRGNTEAFFGQGTRLTVV.

The chain is built from TRBV30 and TRBJ2-2; maybe TRBD2 (7 bases). CDR3 length: 19 residues. V was trimmed by 4 bases and J by 1 base, leaving 25 bases between them. The germline gives CDR1 GTSNPN, CDR2 SVGIG (reference sequence). For the CDR3, the DNA is TGTGCCTGGATAGGCCTGGGGGGCAGGCTAGCGGAGAACACCGGGGAGCTGTTTTTT. This gives the protein CAWIGLGGRLAENTGELFF.

The J gene is TRBJ2-5, the V gene TRBV15; D possibly uses TRBD1 or TRBD2 (6 bases each). CDR1 and CDR2 (germline): LNHNV, YYDKDF (reference sequence). The CDR3 has 13 amino acids. V lost 7 bases and J 1 base, leaving 10 bases between the germline ends. Written as DNA, the CDR3 is TGTGCCACCATGAGGGGGGCCCAAGAGACCCAGTACTTC. Protein: CATMRGAQETQYF.

V and J are TRBV5-1 and TRBJ2-5; TRBD2 matches 11 bases. TRBJ2-7 explains the end of the DNA better; the J call may be wrong. CDR1 is SGHRS, CDR2 YFSETQ, per germline. This CDR3 is built from 15 residues. CDR3 in amino acids: CASSTSGSRSYEQYF. CDR3 nucleotides: TGCGCCAGCAGTACTAGCGGGAGTAGATCCTACGAGCAGTACTTC.

This clone was seen once. V is TRBV7-9 and J is TRBJ2-1, with TRBD2 matching over 10 bases. The junction had 13 bases not matched to a gene; V was cut back by 5 bases and J by 9 bases. This CDR3 comprises 16 residues. Germline assignment: CDR1 SEHNR and CDR2 FQNEAQ (reference sequence). The CDR3 region has the DNA TGTGCCAGCAGCCGCCCGGGGCTAGCGGGAGAGACTGAGCAGTTCTTC. Translated, it gives CASSRPGLAGETEQFF.

Turning to this clone: This may stem from a read error, because a much larger clone lies one nucleotide away. The CDR3 loop is CANSLRVNSYGYTF. For the CDR3, the DNA is TGTGCCAACAGTTTACGGGTAAACAGCTATGGCTACACCTTC. The V and J genes are TRBV28 and TRBJ1-2; D remains unclear. Germline V gene data show CDR1 as MDHEN and CDR2 as SYDVKM. The CDR3 has 14 residues.

This clone was detected only a few times. The V and J genes are TRBV2 and TRBJ1-1; D gene uncertain. This CDR3 contains 13 residues. Trimming stripped 4 bases from V and 1 base from J, with 7 bases between. Looked up from germline, CDR1 is SNHLY and CDR2 is FYNNEI. CDR3 in amino acids: CASSGWGNTEAFF. The CDR3 nucleotides are TGTGCCAGCAGTGGTTGGGGGAACACTGAAGCTTTCTTT.

The CDR3 region has the DNA TGTGCCAGCTCCCATGACAGGAATGGCAATCAGCCCCAGCATTTT. As protein: CASSHDRNGNQPQHF. The rearrangement joins TRBV18 to TRBJ1-5, with D perhaps matching TRBD1 (6 bases). This CDR3 is built from 15 residues. Trimming shortened V by 6 bases and J by 2 bases, and 14 bases separated the two germline ends. Germline V gene data show CDR1 as KGHSH and CDR2 as LQKENI.

This clone showed up just a few times. Written as DNA, the CDR3 is TGTGCCAGCAGTTCCCGGGGACAGGGAGCTTTTCAGCCCCAGCATTTT. The encoded protein is CASSSRGQGAFQPQHF. The rearrangement uses TRBV6-5 and TRBJ1-5, with 9 positions matching TRBD1. The CDR3 runs 16 residues. J gave up 6 bases and V 4 bases, and 10 bases lay outside the gene matches. Germline lookup yields CDR1 MNHEY and CDR2 SVGAGI.

The chain uses TRBV5-1 and TRBJ2-2; a possible D gene is TRBD2 (6 bases). CDR1 is SGHRS and CDR2 is YFSETQ in the germline V gene. V was shortened by 6 bases and J by 6 bases, with 12 bases between the two germline ends. The CDR3 spans 13 residues. CDR3 sequence (DNA): TGCGCCAGCACACCTAGCGTGGCCGGGGAGCTGTTTTTT. Amino acid sequence: CASTPSVAGELFF.

This chain joins TRBV19 and TRBJ1-2; D ambiguous. In germline, CDR1 is LNHDA, CDR2 SQIVND (reference sequence). The CDR3 totals 13 residues. Deletions cut 3 bases from V and 3 bases from J, with 8 bases between. The CDR3 protein is CASSIKADYGYTF. In DNA form, the CDR3 reads TGTGCCAGTAGTATCAAGGCAGACTATGGCTACACCTTC.

V is TRBV7-8 and J is TRBJ2-6; 9 bases map to TRBD1. Germline CDR1 SGHVS, CDR2 FQNEAQ. The CDR3 extends over 16 amino acids. Trimming took 6 bases from V and 4 from J; bases not matched to a gene: 7. The CDR3 here is CASSSDRGTGANVLTF. In DNA form, the CDR3 reads TGTGCCAGCAGTTCAGACAGGGGGACGGGGGCCAACGTCCTGACTTTC.

The J gene is TRBJ2-7, the V gene TRBV5-1; TRBD2 matches 9 bases. The J segment lost 2 bases and the V segment lost 5 bases, leaving 11 bases of the junction unmatched. The CDR3 has 16 residues. Germline V gene data show CDR1 as SGHRS and CDR2 as YFSETQ. CDR3: CASSMASGTAAYEQYF. DNA of the CDR3: TGCGCCAGCAGTATGGCTAGCGGGACCGCCGCCTACGAGCAGTACTTC.

The chain is built from TRBV30 and TRBJ2-7, with 10 bases matching TRBD1. Germline CDR1 and CDR2: GTSNPN and SVGIG (reference sequence). The CDR3 runs to 14 residues. Trimming took 4 bases from V and 1 from J; bases not matched to a gene: 4. This chain's CDR3 is CAWTRTGGSYEQYF. CDR3 nucleotide sequence: TGTGCCTGGACCAGGACAGGGGGATCCTACGAGCAGTACTTC.

The genes are TRBV4-2 and TRBJ1-2; D is unresolved. The V gene's germline CDR1 is LGHNA and CDR2 YNFKEQ. V was clipped by 3 bases and J by 2 bases, with 10 bases between them. CDR3 size: 14 residues. The CDR3 here is CASSQAVGNYGYTF. In DNA, the CDR3 is TGTGCCAGCAGCCAGGCCGTGGGAAACTATGGCTACACCTTC.

For this clone: Other DNA sequences from this sample encode an identical CDR3 as well. The rearrangement uses TRBV6-1 and TRBJ2-7; D might be TRBD1 or TRBD2, each matching 5 bases. Per germline, CDR1 MNHNS and CDR2 SASEGT. The CDR3 extends over 11 amino acids. V was clipped by 6 bases and J by 7 bases, with 10 bases between them. The CDR3 DNA reads as TGTGCCAGCAGAGAGGGACGGGAGCAGTACTTC. The encoded protein is CASREGREQYF.

The chain has TRBV10-3 and TRBJ1-6; D is unresolved. The CDR3 sequence is 15 residues long. V lost 0 bases and J lost 8, with 11 bases in between. Per the germline V gene, CDR1 is ENHRY and CDR2 is SYGVKD. CDR3 nucleotide sequence: TGTGCCATCAGTGAGTCTGTCAATAACTATTCACCCCTCCACTTT. Encoded protein: CAISESVNNYSPLHF.

This clone was seen just once. The chain joins TRBV5-6 to TRBJ2-3; the D gene is possibly TRBD2 (6 bases). Germline CDR1 reads SGHDT; CDR2 reads YYEEEE. V lost 3 bases, J lost 6 bases, and 17 bases lay in between. The CDR3 contains 15 residues. CDR3 region: CASSWGGTPTDTQYF. The CDR3, as DNA: TGTGCCAGCAGCTGGGGCGGGACGCCCACGGATACGCAGTATTTT.

J is TRBJ1-5 and V is TRBV6-1, with 7 bases fitting TRBD1. J lost 6 bases, V lost 8 bases, and 10 bases had no gene match. Germline CDR1 is MNHNS and CDR2 is SASEGT. This CDR3 is built from 14 residues. The CDR3 here is CASDTGERSQPQHF. In DNA, the CDR3 is TGTGCCAGCGATACAGGGGAGAGAAGTCAGCCCCAGCATTTT.

In its sample, this clone was seen a few times. The rearrangement links TRBV10-3 to TRBJ2-2, with a weak D call TRBD1 (5 bases). The CDR3 runs 14 residues. Germline CDR1 reads ENHRY; CDR2 reads SYGVKD. V shed 7 bases and J shed 0 bases, with 9 bases lying between them. As DNA, the CDR3 is TGTGCCATCATGAAAGGGGCGAACACCGGGGAGCTGTTTTTT. Translated, it gives CAIMKGANTGELFF.